Following are 25 T cell receptor beta chains from one sample sequenced in a study of T-cell reconstitution after alpha-beta-depleted transplantation in children. The TCRbeta library incorporated unique molecular identifiers. TCRdb ran MiXCR on the PCR reads and lists one entry per CDR3 protein. The repertoire holds about 540,000 distinct CDR3 sequences, about 17% seen once, with 3% to 4% in the top ten. This sample comprised PBMCs from the stem cell graft donor, obtained from the stem cell graft. The receptors originated from a human donor who donated a stem cell graft to a child with acute lymphoblastic leukemia.

The chain is built from TRBV5-1 and TRBJ2-7, with TRBD2 as a possible D gene (6 bases). The V gene's germline CDR1 is SGHRS and CDR2 YFSETQ. Trimming stripped 2 bases from V and 5 bases from J, with 14 bases between. The CDR3 is 14 residues long. CDR3 region: CASSLAGGQDEQYF. Here the CDR3 DNA reads TGCGCCAGCAGCTTAGCGGGCGGGCAAGACGAGCAGTACTTC.

There are a few counts of this clonotype. The rearrangement links TRBV18 to TRBJ2-2; TRBD1 might be the D (6 bases). There are 15 residues in the CDR3. The germline V gene has CDR1 KGHSH and CDR2 LQKENI. The germline V and J ends were trimmed by 3 bases and 5 bases, with 13 bases remaining between them. Written as DNA, the CDR3 is TGTGCCAGCTCACCTATTACAGGGAATACCGGGGAGCTGTTTTTT. Its protein is CASSPITGNTGELFF.

The chain has TRBV4-1 and TRBJ2-1; D perhaps matches TRBD1 (5 bases). CDR1 and CDR2 from the germline V gene are MGHRA and YSYEKL. Trimming stripped 0 bases from V and 2 bases from J, with 14 bases between. This CDR3 has 17 amino acids. This CDR3 reads CASSQEGSGSAYNEQFF. CDR3 DNA: TGCGCCAGCAGCCAAGAAGGGTCAGGGTCCGCCTACAATGAGCAGTTCTTC.

This clonotype appeared a few times. This rearrangement joins TRBV4-2 to TRBJ2-7; a weak D match, TRBD2 (5 bases). Germline V gene lookup returns CDR1 LGHNA and CDR2 YNFKEQ. The germline V and J ends were trimmed by 3 bases and 6 bases, with 21 bases remaining between them. The CDR3 covers 16 residues. CDR3 sequence: CASSQEAGVSPSEQYF. CDR3 bases: TGTGCCAGCAGCCAGGAGGCAGGCGTTTCCCCCTCCGAGCAGTACTTC.

The chain joins TRBV7-2 to TRBJ2-7, with TRBD2 matching over 11 bases. CDR1 is SGHTA and CDR2 is FQGNSA in the germline V gene. V shed 5 bases, J shed 8 bases, and the junction held 8 bases outside the gene matches. The CDR3 totals 14 residues. In nucleotides, the CDR3 is TGTGCCAGCAGCCGACTAGCGGGATACAAGAAGCAGTACTTC. It encodes CASSRLAGYKKQYF.

In this sample, this clonotype turned up many times. The rearrangement joins TRBV20-1 to TRBJ1-1; D call uncertain. CDR1 is DFQATT, CDR2 SNEGSKA, per germline (reference sequence). Trimming pared 5 bases from V and 4 bases from J, leaving 14 bases between. CDR3 size: 13 residues. Here the CDR3 DNA reads TGCAGTGCTGGTCGCAGATCGAGCACTGAAGCTTTCTTT. Its protein product is CSAGRRSSTEAFF.

Comment on this clonotype: One end of the junction fails to match germline, which may point to a read error. This sequence joins TRBV20-1 and TRBJ1-5, with no clear D. The germline V gene has CDR1 DFQATT and CDR2 SNEGSKA (reference sequence). The CDR3 totals 15 residues. The CDR3 loop reads CSAQWARSFYQPQHF. The CDR3 DNA reads TGCAGTGCTCAGTGGGCACGGAGCTTCTATCAGCCCCAGCATTTC.

This clonotype has only a few counts. The V and J genes are TRBV9 and TRBJ2-5; 7 bases are shared with TRBD2. The junction had 21 bases not matched to a gene; V was cut back by 4 bases and J by 0 bases. The CDR3 sequence is 20 residues long. Germline CDR1 and CDR2: SGDLS and YYNGEE. Written as DNA, the CDR3 is TGTGCCAGCAGCACTGGCTGGGGCGATCGACTAGCTGGGTACCAAGAGACCCAGTACTTC. Protein: CASSTGWGDRLAGYQETQYF.

The rearrangement joins TRBV6-1 to TRBJ1-6; D remains unclear. Trimming shortened V by 5 bases and J by 10 bases, and 15 bases separated the two germline ends. Germline CDR1 reads MNHNS; CDR2 reads SASEGT. CDR3 length equals 14 residues. In DNA form, the CDR3 reads TGTGCCAGCAGTAGGACCTCGTCGGGGTCACCCCTCCACTTT. This codes for CASSRTSSGSPLHF.

The chain couples TRBV5-1 to TRBJ1-6; possibly TRBD1 for D (5 bases). The CDR3 extends over 14 amino acids. V shed 5 bases and J shed 8 bases, with 14 bases lying between them. Germline V gene data show CDR1 as SGHRS and CDR2 as YFSETQ. The CDR3 protein is CASSSGPTYSPLHF. DNA for the CDR3: TGCGCCAGCAGTTCGGGACCAACCTATTCACCCCTCCACTTT.

This clonotype was counted at least ten times. The CDR3 DNA follows: TGTGCCAGCAGCTCCACGGACAGCCAAGAGACCCAGTACTTC. This translates into CASSSTDSQETQYF. The chain combines TRBV7-9 with TRBJ2-5, with a weak D call TRBD1 (6 bases). This CDR3 has 14 residues. The V gene lost 4 bases and the J gene lost 1 base, with 10 bases spanning the gap. The germline V gene encodes CDR1 SEHNR and CDR2 FQNEAQ (reference sequence).

The chain links TRBV12-3 or TRBV12-4 to TRBJ2-6, with D possibly TRBD1 on 6 matching bases. CDR3 length: 15 amino acids. With 5 bases removed from V and 4 bases from J, the gap between germline ends came to 12 bases. This CDR3 reads CASSAGVKGANVLTF. For the CDR3, the DNA is TGTGCCAGCAGTGCAGGGGTGAAAGGGGCCAACGTCCTGACTTTC.

This clonotype appeared a few times. V gene TRBV29-1 combines with J gene TRBJ1-1, with a tentative D call TRBD1 (5 bases). The CDR3 runs 13 residues. The V gene lost 1 base and the J gene lost 6 bases, with 12 bases spanning the gap. CDR1 is SQVTM and CDR2 is ANQGSEA in the germline V gene. CDR3: CSVEGRGSAEAFF. The CDR3 DNA sequence: TGCAGCGTTGAAGGGCGGGGGTCTGCTGAAGCTTTCTTT.

The V gene is TRBV7-8, the J gene TRBJ2-1, with 11 positions matching TRBD2. The CDR3 length is 17 residues. V lost 2 bases, J lost 5 bases, and 8 bases stayed unmatched. Germline CDR1 is SGHVS and CDR2 is FQNEAQ. The CDR3 reads CASSLRLAGSENNEQFF. For the CDR3, the DNA is TGTGCCAGCAGCTTAAGACTAGCGGGAAGTGAGAACAATGAGCAGTTCTTC.

This chain links TRBV12-3 or TRBV12-4 with TRBJ2-7, with 7 bases identical to TRBD1. J was trimmed by 7 bases and V by 5 bases; bases with no gene match: 11. The CDR3 runs 14 residues. The CDR3: CASSETGKQGEQYF. Here the CDR3 DNA reads TGTGCCAGCAGTGAGACAGGGAAGCAGGGGGAGCAGTACTTC.

This clonotype was counted between two and nine times. This sequence joins TRBV3-1 and TRBJ2-5; D remains unclear. From germline, CDR1 is LGHDT and CDR2 YNNKEL (reference sequence). The CDR3 is 13 amino acids. V shed 0 bases and J shed 3 bases, with 5 bases lying between them. Here the CDR3 reads CASSQDQEETQYF. CDR3 DNA: TGTGCCAGCAGCCAAGATCAGGAAGAGACCCAGTACTTC.

This clonotype came up many times. The chain carries TRBV7-9 and TRBJ2-7; D may correspond to TRBD1 or TRBD2 (5 bases each). Germline V gives CDR1 SEHNR, CDR2 FQNEAQ (reference sequence). There are 13 residues in the CDR3. Trimming cost V 5 bases and J 4 bases, with 12 bases left between them. This CDR3 is CASSPRGVYEQYF. The DNA for the CDR3 is TGTGCCAGCAGCCCTCGAGGGGTTTACGAGCAGTACTTC.

This clonotype was detected only a few times. This sequence joins TRBV9 and TRBJ2-7; D is unresolved. The CDR3 is made up of 15 amino acids. Looked up from germline, CDR1 is SGDLS and CDR2 is YYNGEE. V was shortened by 0 bases and J by 0 bases, with 10 bases between the two germline ends. As DNA, the CDR3 is TGTGCCAGCAGCGTAGAGGGCGGAACCTCCTACGAGCAGTACTTC. Translation gives CASSVEGGTSYEQYF. The complete variable domain, with remaining parts taken from reference TRBV9 and TRBJ2-7, reads DSGVTQTPKHLITATGQRVTLRCSPRSGDLSVYWYQQSLDQGLQFLIQYYNGEERAKGNILERFSAQQFPDLHSELNLSSLELGDSALYFCASSVEGGTSYEQYFGPGTRLTVT.

This clonotype has just a few counts. This chain connects TRBV7-9 to TRBJ1-2; TRBD1 matches at 8 bases. The junction had 3 bases not matched to a gene; V was cut back by 2 bases and J by 7 bases. There are 13 residues in the CDR3. Germline assignment: CDR1 SEHNR and CDR2 FQNEAQ (reference sequence). In DNA form, the CDR3 reads TGTGCCAGCAGCTTATCAGGGGGCCGTGGCTACACCTTC. Residues: CASSLSGGRGYTF.

This clonotype was seen more than once but under ten times. The chain is built from TRBV7-9 and TRBJ2-7; possible D gene TRBD2, 6 bases. The CDR3 contains 14 residues. With 5 bases removed from V and 2 bases from J, the gap between germline ends came to 13 bases. Germline V CDR1 and CDR2: SEHNR, FQNEAQ (reference sequence). As DNA, the CDR3 is TGTGCCAGCAGCCCTTCTAGCGCGGCCTACGAGCAGTACTTC. This gives the protein CASSPSSAAYEQYF.

Only a few counts were recorded for this clonotype. V usage is TRBV20-1 and J usage is TRBJ2-1, with 8 bases that match TRBD2. CDR3 length equals 15 residues. The V gene's germline CDR1 is DFQATT and CDR2 SNEGSKA (reference sequence). J lost 5 bases, V lost 3 bases, and 9 bases had no gene match. CDR3 sequence reads: CSASPETSVHNEQFF. CDR3 bases: TGCAGTGCTAGTCCGGAGACTAGCGTCCACAATGAGCAGTTCTTC.

This chain links TRBV29-1 with TRBJ1-1; maybe TRBD1 (5 bases). Between the trimmed V and J ends, which lost 3 bases and 6 bases, there was a span of 11 bases. The CDR3 runs to 12 residues. Looked up from germline, CDR1 is SQVTM and CDR2 is ANQGSEA. The CDR3 here is CSVEGGPSEAFF. CDR3 nucleotides: TGCAGCGTTGAGGGGGGACCTTCTGAAGCTTTCTTT.

This clonotype was counted only a few times. The V and J genes are TRBV9 and TRBJ2-2, with a possible D match to TRBD2 (6 bases). This CDR3 has 15 residues. Between the trimmed V and J ends, which lost 4 bases and 3 bases, there was a span of 13 bases. CDR1 is SGDLS and CDR2 is YYNGEE in the germline V gene. CDR3 bases: TGTGCCAGCAGCCCCCCGGGAGTGTACACCGGGGAGCTGTTTTTT. Translated, it gives CASSPPGVYTGELFF.

This clonotype was seen more than once but under ten times. V is TRBV4-1 and J is TRBJ1-2; D is unclear. This CDR3 has 13 residues. Per the germline V gene, CDR1 is MGHRA and CDR2 is YSYEKL. V was pared by 1 base and J by 5 bases, with 8 bases between. This CDR3 is CASSQGGWYGYTF. The CDR3 DNA follows: TGCGCCAGCAGCCAAGGAGGGTGGTATGGCTACACCTTC.

This clonotype was picked up a small number of times. The chain couples TRBV29-1 to TRBJ2-1; 8 bases map to TRBD1. CDR3 length: 15 amino acids. Losses at the gene ends were 5 bases for V and 3 bases for J; bases not matched to a gene: 9. CDR1 and CDR2 (germline): SQVTM, ANQGSEA. As DNA, the CDR3 is TGCAGCGTTTGCCTCGACAGGGGCCTCTACAATGAGCAGTTCTTC. This gives the protein CSVCLDRGLYNEQFF.